Listed below are T cell receptor beta chains from one sample, sequenced in a study of blood T cell repertoires in COVID-19. Method: immunoSEQ multiplex PCR; TCRdb's copy keeps in-frame clones and lacks some. The sample has 120,000 to 150,000 clones, about 88% seen once; the top ten hold 2.3%. Sample: peripheral blood. The receptors originated from a human donor in a cohort sampled during active COVID-19. Both conserved end residues are part of each CDR3. The order of the fields is clone size, J gene, V gene, D gene, CDR3 protein, CDR3 DNA. D genes are given only for firm matches. Only some rows state a clone size, as once, few, many or a class for expanded clones.

>-|TRBJ1-2|TRBV12-3/TRBV12-4|-
CASGRDIYGYTF
TGTGCCAGCGGTCGGGACATCTATGGCTACACCTTC
>-|TRBJ1-5|TRBV2|-
CASRDTGNQPQHF
TGTGCCAGCAGAGATACAGGGAATCAGCCCCAGCATTTT
>-|TRBJ1-1|TRBV25-1|-
CASSPGGGNTEAFF
TGTGCCAGCAGTCCCGGGGGGGGGAACACTGAAGCTTTCTTT
>-|TRBJ1-4|TRBV2|TRBD1
CASHPGTGFEKLFF
TGTGCCAGCCACCCCGGGACAGGGTTTGAAAAACTGTTTTTT
>-|TRBJ2-7|TRBV19|-
CASSRGTAYEQYF
TGTGCCAGTAGCCGCGGGACCGCCTACGAGCAGTACTTC
>-|TRBJ2-1|TRBV11-2|TRBD2
CASSSIKAGASSYNEQFF
TGTGCCAGCAGCTCGATTAAAGCGGGGGCAAGCTCCTACAATGAGCAGTTCTTC
>-|TRBJ2-4|TRBV7-2|TRBD2
CASSPGTSTSIQYF
TGTGCCAGCAGCCCTGGGACTAGCACGAGCATTCAGTACTTC
>once|TRBJ1-6|TRBV5-4|-
CATRQVGDSPLHF
TGTGCCACCCGACAGGTAGGGGATTCACCCCTCCACTTT
>-|TRBJ2-7|TRBV18|TRBD2
CASSPRTSDNEQYF
TGTGCCAGCTCACCACGGACTAGCGACAACGAGCAGTACTTC
>-|TRBJ2-5|TRBV20-1|-
CSASTGWAQYF
TGCAGTGCGTCAACCGGGTGGGCCCAGTACTTC
>-|TRBJ2-1|TRBV2|TRBD2
CASSALAGNYEQFF
TGTGCCAGCAGTGCACTAGCGGGAAACTATGAGCAGTTCTTC
>-|TRBJ2-7|TRBV7-2|-
CASSLERTPSYEQYF
TGTGCCAGCAGCTTAGAACGGACTCCCTCCTACGAGCAGTACTTC
>-|TRBJ2-5|TRBV6-4|TRBD1
CATIQGDQETQYF
TGTGCCACCATACAGGGGGACCAAGAGACCCAGTACTTC
>-|TRBJ1-6|TRBV7-9|-
CASSLGPGQGLPLHF
TGTGCCAGCAGCTTAGGTCCGGGGCAGGGACTACCCCTCCACTTT